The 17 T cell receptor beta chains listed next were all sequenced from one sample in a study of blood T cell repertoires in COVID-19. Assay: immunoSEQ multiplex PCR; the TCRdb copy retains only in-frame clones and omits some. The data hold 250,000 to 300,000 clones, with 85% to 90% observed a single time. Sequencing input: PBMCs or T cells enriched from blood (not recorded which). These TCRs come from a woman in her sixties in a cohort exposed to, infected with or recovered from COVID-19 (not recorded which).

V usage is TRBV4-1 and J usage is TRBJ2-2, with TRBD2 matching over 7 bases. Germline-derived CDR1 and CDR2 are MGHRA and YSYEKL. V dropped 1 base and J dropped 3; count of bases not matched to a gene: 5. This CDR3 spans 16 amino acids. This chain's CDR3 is CASSQVAAGDTGELFF. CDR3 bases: TGCGCCAGCAGCCAAGTTGCGGCGGGAGACACCGGGGAGCTGTTTTTT.

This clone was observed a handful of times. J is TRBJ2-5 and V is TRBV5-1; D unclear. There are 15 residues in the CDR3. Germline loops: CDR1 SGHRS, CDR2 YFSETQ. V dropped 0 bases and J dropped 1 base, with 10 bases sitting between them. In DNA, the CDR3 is TGCGCCAGCAGCTTGGGACGGAGCACCCAAGAGACCCAGTACTTC. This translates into CASSLGRSTQETQYF.

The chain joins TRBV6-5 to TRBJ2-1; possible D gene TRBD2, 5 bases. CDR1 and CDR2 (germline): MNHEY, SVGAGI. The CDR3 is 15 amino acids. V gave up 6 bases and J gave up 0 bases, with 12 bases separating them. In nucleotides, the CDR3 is TGTGCCAGCAGGAAAGCGGCTAGCTCCTACAATGAGCAGTTCTTC. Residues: CASRKAASSYNEQFF.

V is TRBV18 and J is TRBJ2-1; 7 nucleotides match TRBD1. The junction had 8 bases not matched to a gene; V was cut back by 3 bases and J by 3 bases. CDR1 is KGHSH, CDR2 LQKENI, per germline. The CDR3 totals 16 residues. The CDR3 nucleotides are TGTGCCAGCTCACCGCCGGGACAGAAAAACTACAATGAGCAGTTCTTC. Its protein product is CASSPPGQKNYNEQFF.

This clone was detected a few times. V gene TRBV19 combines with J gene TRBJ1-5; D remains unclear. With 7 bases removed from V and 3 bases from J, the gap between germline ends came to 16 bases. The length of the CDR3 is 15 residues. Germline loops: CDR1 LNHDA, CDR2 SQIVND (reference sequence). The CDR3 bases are TGTGCCAGTACCACTTTGGTAGTCAACAATCAGCCCCAGCATTTT. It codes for CASTTLVVNNQPQHF.

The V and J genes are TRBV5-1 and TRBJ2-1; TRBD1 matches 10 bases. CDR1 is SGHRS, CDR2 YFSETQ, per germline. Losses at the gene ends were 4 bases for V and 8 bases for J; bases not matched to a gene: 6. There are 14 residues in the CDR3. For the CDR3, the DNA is TGCGCCAGCAGCCTACCGACAGGGGGCGATGAGCAGTTCTTC. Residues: CASSLPTGGDEQFF.

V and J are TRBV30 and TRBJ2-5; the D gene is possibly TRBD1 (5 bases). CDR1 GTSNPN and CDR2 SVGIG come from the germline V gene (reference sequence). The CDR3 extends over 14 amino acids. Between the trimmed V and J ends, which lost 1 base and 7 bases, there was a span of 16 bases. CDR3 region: CAWSGGQGLGTQYF. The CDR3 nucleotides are TGTGCCTGGAGTGGTGGGCAGGGCCTAGGGACCCAGTACTTC.

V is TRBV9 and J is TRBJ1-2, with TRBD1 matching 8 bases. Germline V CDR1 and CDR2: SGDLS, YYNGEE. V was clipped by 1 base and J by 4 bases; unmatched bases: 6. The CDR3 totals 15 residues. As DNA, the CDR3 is TGTGCCAGCAGCGTATCCGGGACAGGCGGCTATGGCTACACCTTC. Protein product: CASSVSGTGGYGYTF.

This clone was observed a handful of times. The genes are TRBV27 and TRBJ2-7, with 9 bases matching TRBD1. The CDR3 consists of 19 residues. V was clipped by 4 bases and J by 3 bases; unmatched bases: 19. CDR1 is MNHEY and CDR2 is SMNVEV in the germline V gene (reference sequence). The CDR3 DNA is TGTGCCAGCAGTTCCCAAACGTCCGGGACAGGGAGAACCCTCTACGAGCAGTACTTC. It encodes CASSSQTSGTGRTLYEQYF.

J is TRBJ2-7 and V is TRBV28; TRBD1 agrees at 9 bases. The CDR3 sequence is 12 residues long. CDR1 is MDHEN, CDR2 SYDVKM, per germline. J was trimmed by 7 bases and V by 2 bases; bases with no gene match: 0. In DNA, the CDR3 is TGTGCCAGCAGTTTAGGGACAGGGGAGCAGTACTTC. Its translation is CASSLGTGEQYF.

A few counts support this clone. CDR3 residues: CASSPSLSGTQYF. CDR3 nucleotides: TGCGCCAGCAGTCCCTCCCTCAGCGGGACCCAGTACTTC. The chain employs TRBV10-2 and TRBJ2-5; the D gene is possibly TRBD2 (5 bases). The CDR3 is 13 residues long. Germline CDR1 WSHSY, CDR2 SAAADI. Trimming stripped 5 bases from V and 7 bases from J, with 14 bases between.

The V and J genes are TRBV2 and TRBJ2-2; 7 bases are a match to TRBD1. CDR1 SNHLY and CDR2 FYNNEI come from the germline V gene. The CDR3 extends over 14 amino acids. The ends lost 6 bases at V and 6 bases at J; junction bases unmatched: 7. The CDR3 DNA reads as TGTGCCAGCAGAGCGACAGGGTTGGCCGGGGAGCTGTTTTTT. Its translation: CASRATGLAGELFF.

CDR3: CAISATGKNTEAFF. For the CDR3, the DNA is TGTGCCATCAGTGCCACAGGGAAGAACACTGAAGCTTTCTTT. The chain carries TRBV10-3 and TRBJ1-1; D possibly corresponds to TRBD1 (6 bases). The germline gives CDR1 ENHRY, CDR2 SYGVKD. This CDR3 spans 14 amino acids. V lost 4 bases to trimming and J lost 1 base, with 10 bases between them.

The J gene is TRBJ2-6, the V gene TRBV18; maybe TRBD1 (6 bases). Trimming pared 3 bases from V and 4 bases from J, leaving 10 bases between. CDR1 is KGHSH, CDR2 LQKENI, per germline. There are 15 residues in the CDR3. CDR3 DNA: TGTGCCAGCTCACCGTCAGGGGCCGGGGCCAACGTCCTGACTTTC. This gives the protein CASSPSGAGANVLTF. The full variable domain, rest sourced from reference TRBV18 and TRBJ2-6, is NAGVMQNPRHLVRRRGQEARLRCSPMKGHSHVYWYRQLPEEGLKFMVYLQKENIIDESGMPKERFSAEFPKEGPSILRIQQVVRGDSAAYFCASSPSGAGANVLTFGAGSRLTVL.

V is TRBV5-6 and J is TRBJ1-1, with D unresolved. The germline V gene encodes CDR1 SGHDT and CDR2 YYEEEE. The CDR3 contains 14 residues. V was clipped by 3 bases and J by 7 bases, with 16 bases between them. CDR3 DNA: TGTGCCAGCAGCTGGAGAGACGGAATTTTTGAAGCTTTCTTT. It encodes CASSWRDGIFEAFF.

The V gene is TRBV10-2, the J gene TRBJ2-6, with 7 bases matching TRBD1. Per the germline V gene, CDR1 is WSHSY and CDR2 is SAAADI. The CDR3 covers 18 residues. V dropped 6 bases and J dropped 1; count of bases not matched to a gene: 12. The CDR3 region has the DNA TGCGCCAGCAGGGTACCCGGGACAGCCATTTCTGGGGCCAACGTCCTGACTTTC. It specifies CASRVPGTAISGANVLTF.

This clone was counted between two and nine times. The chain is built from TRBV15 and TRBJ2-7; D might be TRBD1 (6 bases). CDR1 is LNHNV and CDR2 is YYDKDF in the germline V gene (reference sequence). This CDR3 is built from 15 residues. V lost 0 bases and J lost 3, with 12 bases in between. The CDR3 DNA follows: TGTGCCACCAGCAGAGATGGTGGACAGAGCTACGAGCAGTACTTC. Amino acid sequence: CATSRDGGQSYEQYF.